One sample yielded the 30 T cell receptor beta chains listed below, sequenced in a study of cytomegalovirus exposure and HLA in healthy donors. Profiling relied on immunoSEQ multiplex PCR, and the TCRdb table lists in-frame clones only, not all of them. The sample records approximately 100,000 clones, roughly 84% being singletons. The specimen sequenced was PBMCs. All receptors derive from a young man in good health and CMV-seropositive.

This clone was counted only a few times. The CDR3 sequence is CASSLVPDTIYF. Written as DNA, the CDR3 is TGTGCCAGCAGCTTAGTGCCGGACACCATATATTTT. V usage is TRBV11-2 and J usage is TRBJ1-3; D is unresolved. CDR3 length: 12 residues. Germline CDR1 is SGHAT and CDR2 is FQNNGV. Trimming cost V 1 base and J 8 bases, with 6 bases left between them.

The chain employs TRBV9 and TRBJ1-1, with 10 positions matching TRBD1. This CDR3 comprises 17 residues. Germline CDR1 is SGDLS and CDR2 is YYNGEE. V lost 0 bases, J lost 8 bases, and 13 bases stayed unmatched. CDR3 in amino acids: CASSVAKTGTGDLEAFF. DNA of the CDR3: TGTGCCAGCAGCGTAGCCAAAACCGGGACAGGGGATTTGGAAGCTTTCTTT.

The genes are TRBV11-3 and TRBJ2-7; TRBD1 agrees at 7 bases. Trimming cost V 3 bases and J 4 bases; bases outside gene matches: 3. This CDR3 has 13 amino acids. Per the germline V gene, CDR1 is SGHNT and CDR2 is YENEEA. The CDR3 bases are TGTGCCAGCAGCTTCGGGACAGAATACGAGCAGTACTTC. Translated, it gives CASSFGTEYEQYF.

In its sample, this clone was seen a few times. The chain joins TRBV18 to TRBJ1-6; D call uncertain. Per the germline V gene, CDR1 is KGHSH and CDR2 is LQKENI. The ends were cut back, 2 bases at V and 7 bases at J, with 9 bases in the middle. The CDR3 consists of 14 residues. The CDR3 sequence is CASSPAVTNSPLHF. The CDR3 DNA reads TGTGCCAGCTCACCAGCGGTGACGAATTCACCCCTCCACTTT.

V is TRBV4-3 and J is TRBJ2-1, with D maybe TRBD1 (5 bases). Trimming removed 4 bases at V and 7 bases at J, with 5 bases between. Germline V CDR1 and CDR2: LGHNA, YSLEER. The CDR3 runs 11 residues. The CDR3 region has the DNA TGCGCCAGCAGCCCAGGGAATGAGCAGTTCTTC. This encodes CASSPGNEQFF.

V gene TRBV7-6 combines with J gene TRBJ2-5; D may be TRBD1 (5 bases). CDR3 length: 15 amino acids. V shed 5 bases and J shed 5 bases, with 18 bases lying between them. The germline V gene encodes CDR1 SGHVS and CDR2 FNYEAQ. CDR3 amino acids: CASSPNQGIRETQYF. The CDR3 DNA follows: TGTGCCAGCAGCCCGAACCAGGGAATTCGTGAGACCCAGTACTTC.

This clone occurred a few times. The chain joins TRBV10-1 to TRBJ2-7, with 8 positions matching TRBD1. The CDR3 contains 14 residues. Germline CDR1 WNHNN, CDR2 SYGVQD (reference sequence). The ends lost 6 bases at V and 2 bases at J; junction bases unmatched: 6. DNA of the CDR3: TGCGCCAGCAGACTCGACAGGGGACCCTACGAGCAGTACTTC. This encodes CASRLDRGPYEQYF.

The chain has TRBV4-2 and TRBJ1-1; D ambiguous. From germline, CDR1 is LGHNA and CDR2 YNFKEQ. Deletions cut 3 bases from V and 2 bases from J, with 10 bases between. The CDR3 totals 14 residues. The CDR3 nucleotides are TGTGCCAGCAGCCACGGAGTAATAAACACTGAAGCTTTCTTT. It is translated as CASSHGVINTEAFF.

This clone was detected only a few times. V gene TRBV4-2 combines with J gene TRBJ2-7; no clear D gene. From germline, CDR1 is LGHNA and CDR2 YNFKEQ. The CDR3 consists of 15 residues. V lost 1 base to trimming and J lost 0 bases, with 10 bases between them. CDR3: CASSQASTSSYEQYF. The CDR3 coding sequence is TGTGCCAGCAGCCAAGCTTCTACGAGCTCCTACGAGCAGTACTTC.

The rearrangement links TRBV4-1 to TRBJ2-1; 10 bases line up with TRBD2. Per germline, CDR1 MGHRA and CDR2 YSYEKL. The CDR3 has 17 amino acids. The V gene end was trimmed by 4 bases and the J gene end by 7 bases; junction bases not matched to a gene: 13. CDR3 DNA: TGCGCCAGCAGCCCCGGACTAGCGGCCAAGAAAGGGAATGAGCAGTTCTTC. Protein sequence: CASSPGLAAKKGNEQFF.

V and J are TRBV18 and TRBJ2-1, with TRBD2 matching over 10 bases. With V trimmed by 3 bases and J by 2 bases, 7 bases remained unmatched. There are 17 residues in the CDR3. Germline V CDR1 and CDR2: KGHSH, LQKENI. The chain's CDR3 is CASSPLHLAGAYNEQFF. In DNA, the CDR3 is TGTGCCAGCTCACCGCTTCACCTAGCGGGAGCCTACAATGAGCAGTTCTTC. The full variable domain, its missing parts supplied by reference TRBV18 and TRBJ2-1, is NAGVMQNPRHLVRRRGQEARLRCSPMKGHSHVYWYRQLPEEGLKFMVYLQKENIIDESGMPKERFSAEFPKEGPSILRIQQVVRGDSAAYFCASSPLHLAGAYNEQFFGPGTRLTVL.

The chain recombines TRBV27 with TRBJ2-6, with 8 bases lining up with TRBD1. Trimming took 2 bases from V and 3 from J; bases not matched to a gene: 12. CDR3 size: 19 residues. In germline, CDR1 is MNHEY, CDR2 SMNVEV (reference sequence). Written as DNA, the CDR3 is TGTGCCAGCAGTTTAAGCGGACAGGGATACTTAATTGGGGCCAACGTCCTGACTTTC. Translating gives CASSLSGQGYLIGANVLTF. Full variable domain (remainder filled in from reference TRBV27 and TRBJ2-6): EAQVTQNPRYLITVTGKKLTVTCSQNMNHEYMSWYRQDPGLGLRQIYYSMNVEVTDKGDVPEGYKVSRKEKRNFPLILESPSPNQTSLYFCASSLSGQGYLIGANVLTFGAGSRLTVL.

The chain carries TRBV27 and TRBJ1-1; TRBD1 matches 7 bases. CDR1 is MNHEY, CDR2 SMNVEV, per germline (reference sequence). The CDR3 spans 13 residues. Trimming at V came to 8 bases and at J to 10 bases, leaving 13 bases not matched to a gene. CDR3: CASADRALFVAFF. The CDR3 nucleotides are TGTGCCAGCGCAGACAGGGCTTTATTCGTAGCTTTCTTT.

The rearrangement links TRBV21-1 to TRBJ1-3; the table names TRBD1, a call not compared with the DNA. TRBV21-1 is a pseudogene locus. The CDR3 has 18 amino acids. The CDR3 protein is CASSPKILDRGAGNTIYF. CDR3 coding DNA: TGTGCCAGCAGCCCTAAGATACTAGACAGGGGAGCTGGAAACACCATATATTTT.

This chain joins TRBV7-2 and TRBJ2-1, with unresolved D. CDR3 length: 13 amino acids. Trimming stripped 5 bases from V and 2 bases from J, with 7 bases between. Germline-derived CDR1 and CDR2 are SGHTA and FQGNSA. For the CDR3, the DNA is TGTGCCAGCAGCCCAGTTCCCTACAATGAGCAGTTCTTC. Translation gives CASSPVPYNEQFF.

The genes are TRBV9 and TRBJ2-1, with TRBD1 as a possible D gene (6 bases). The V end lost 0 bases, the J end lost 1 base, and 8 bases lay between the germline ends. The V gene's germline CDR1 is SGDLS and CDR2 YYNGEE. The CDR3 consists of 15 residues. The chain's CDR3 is CASSVGQGSYNEQFF. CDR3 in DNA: TGTGCCAGCAGCGTAGGTCAGGGGTCCTACAATGAGCAGTTCTTC.

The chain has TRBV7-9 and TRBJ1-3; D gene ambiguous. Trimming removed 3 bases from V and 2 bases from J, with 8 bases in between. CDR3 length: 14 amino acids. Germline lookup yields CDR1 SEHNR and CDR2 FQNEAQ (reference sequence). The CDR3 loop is CASSFMFTGNTIYF. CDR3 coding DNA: TGTGCCAGCAGCTTTATGTTTACTGGAAACACCATATATTTT. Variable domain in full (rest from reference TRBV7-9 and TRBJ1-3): DTGVSQNPRHKITKRGQNVTFRCDPISEHNRLYWYRQTLGQGPEFLTYFQNEAQLEKSRLLSDRFSAERPKGSFSTLEIQRTEQGDSAMYLCASSFMFTGNTIYFGEGSWLTVV.

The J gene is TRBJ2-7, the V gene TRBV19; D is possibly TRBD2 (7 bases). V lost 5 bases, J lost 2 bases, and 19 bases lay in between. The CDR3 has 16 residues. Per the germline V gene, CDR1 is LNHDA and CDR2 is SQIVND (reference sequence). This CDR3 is CASSSISGGLPYEQYF. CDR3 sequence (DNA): TGTGCCAGTAGTTCTATCTCGGGGGGCCTTCCCTACGAGCAGTACTTC.

The CDR3 DNA reads as TGTGCCAGCAGCTTACCGGGTCATGCCTACGAGCAGTACTTC. It yields the protein CASSLPGHAYEQYF. The rearrangement uses TRBV11-3 and TRBJ2-7; no clear D gene. Germline CDR1 and CDR2: SGHNT and YENEEA. Trimming removed 2 bases from V and 2 bases from J, with 10 bases in between. The CDR3 consists of 14 residues. The whole variable domain, filled in from reference TRBV11-3 and TRBJ2-7, reads EAGVVQSPRYKIIEKKQPVAFWCNPISGHNTLYWYLQNLGQGPELLIRYENEEAVDDSQLPKDRFSAERLKGVDSTLKIQPAELGDSAVYLCASSLPGHAYEQYFGPGTRLTVT.

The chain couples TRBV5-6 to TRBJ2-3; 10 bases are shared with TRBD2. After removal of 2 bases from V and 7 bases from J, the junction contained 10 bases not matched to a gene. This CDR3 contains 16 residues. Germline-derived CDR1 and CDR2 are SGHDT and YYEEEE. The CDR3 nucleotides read TGTGCCAGCAGCTTACCCCGGACTAGCGGAAGAAATACGCAGTATTTT. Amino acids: CASSLPRTSGRNTQYF. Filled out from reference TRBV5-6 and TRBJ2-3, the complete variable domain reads DAGVTQSPTHLIKTRGQQVTLRCSPKSGHDTVSWYQQALGQGPQFIFQYYEEEERQRGNFPDRFSGHQFPNYSSELNVNALLLGDSALYLCASSLPRTSGRNTQYFGPGTRLTVL.

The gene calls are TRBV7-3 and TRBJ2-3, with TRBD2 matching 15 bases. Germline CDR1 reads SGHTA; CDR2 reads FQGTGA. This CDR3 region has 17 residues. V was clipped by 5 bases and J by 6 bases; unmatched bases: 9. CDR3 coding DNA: TGTGCCAGCAGCGGGGGACTAGCGGGGGGCCATAGCGATACGCAGTATTTT. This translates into CASSGGLAGGHSDTQYF.

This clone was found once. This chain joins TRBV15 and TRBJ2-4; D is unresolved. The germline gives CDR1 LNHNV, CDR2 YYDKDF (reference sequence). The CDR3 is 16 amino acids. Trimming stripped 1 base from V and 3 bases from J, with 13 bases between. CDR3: CATSRVNGVVKNIQYF. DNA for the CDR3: TGTGCCACCAGCAGAGTAAACGGAGTCGTCAAAAACATTCAGTACTTC.

CDR3: CASSFGENTEAFF. CDR3 coding DNA: TGTGCCAGCAGCTTCGGGGAGAACACTGAAGCTTTCTTT. The rearrangement uses TRBV7-2 and TRBJ1-1; no definite D call. Germline lookup yields CDR1 SGHTA and CDR2 FQGNSA. The CDR3 is made up of 13 amino acids. The germline V and J ends were trimmed by 3 bases and 1 base, with 6 bases remaining between them. The full variable domain, completed using reference TRBV7-2 and TRBJ1-1, is GAGVSQSPSNKVTEKGKDVELRCDPISGHTALYWYRQSLGQGLEFLIYFQGNSAPDKSGLPSDRFSAERTGGSVSTLTIQRTQQEDSAVYLCASSFGENTEAFFGQGTRLTVV.

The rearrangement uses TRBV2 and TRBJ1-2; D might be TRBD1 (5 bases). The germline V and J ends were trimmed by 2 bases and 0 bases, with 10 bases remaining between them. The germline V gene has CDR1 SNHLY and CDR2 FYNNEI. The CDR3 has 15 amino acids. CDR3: CASSESQGSNYGYTF. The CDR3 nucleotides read TGTGCCAGCAGTGAATCGCAGGGATCTAACTATGGCTACACCTTC. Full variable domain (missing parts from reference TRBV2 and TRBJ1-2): EPEVTQTPSHQVTQMGQEVILRCVPISNHLYFYWYRQILGQKVEFLVSFYNNEISEKSEIFDDQFSVERPDGSNFTLKIRSTKLEDSAMYFCASSESQGSNYGYTFGSGTRLTVV.

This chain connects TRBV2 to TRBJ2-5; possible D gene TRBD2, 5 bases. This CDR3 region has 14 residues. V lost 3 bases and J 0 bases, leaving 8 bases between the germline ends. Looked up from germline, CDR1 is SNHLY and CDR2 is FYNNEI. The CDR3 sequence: CASSDGLHQETQYF. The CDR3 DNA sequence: TGTGCCAGCAGTGATGGACTCCACCAAGAGACCCAGTACTTC. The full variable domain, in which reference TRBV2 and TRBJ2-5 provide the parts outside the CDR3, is EPEVTQTPSHQVTQMGQEVILRCVPISNHLYFYWYRQILGQKVEFLVSFYNNEISEKSEIFDDQFSVERPDGSNFTLKIRSTKLEDSAMYFCASSDGLHQETQYFGPGTRLLVL.

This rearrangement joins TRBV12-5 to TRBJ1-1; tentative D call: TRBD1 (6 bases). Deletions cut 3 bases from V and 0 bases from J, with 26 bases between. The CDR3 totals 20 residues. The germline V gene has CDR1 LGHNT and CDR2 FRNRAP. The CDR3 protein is CASGFILGKGGHQLNTEAFF. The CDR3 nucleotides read TGTGCTAGTGGTTTCATTCTGGGGAAGGGGGGGCACCAGCTGAACACTGAAGCTTTCTTT.

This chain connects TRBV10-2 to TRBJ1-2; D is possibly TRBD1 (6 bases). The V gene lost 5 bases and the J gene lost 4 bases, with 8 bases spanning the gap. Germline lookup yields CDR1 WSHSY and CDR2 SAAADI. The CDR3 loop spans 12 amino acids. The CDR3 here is CASSSDSYGYTF. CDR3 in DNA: TGCGCCAGCAGTTCGGACAGCTATGGCTACACCTTC.

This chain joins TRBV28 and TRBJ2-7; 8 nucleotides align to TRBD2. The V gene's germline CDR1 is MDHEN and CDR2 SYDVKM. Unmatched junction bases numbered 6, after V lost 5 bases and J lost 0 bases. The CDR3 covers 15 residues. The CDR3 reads CASSPPGGVSYEQYF. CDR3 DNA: TGTGCCAGCAGTCCCCCGGGGGGGGTCTCCTACGAGCAGTACTTC.

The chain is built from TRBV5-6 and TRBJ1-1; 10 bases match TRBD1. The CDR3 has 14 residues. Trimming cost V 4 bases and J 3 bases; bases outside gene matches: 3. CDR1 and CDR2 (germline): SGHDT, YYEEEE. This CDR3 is CASSHGQGDTEAFF. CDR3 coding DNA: TGTGCCAGCAGCCATGGACAGGGGGACACTGAAGCTTTCTTT. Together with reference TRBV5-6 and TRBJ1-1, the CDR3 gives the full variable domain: DAGVTQSPTHLIKTRGQQVTLRCSPKSGHDTVSWYQQALGQGPQFIFQYYEEEERQRGNFPDRFSGHQFPNYSSELNVNALLLGDSALYLCASSHGQGDTEAFFGQGTRLTVV.

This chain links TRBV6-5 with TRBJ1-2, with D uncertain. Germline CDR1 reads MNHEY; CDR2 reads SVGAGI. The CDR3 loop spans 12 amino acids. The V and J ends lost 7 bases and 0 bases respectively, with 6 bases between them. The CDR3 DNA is TGTGCCAGCACGGGTGCTAACTATGGCTACACCTTC. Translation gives CASTGANYGYTF.